These 15 T cell receptor beta chains originate from one sample sequenced in a study of vaccination effects on CD4 cells after COVID-19. TCRdb's table, derived via immunoSEQ multiplex PCR, lists solely in-frame clones and lacks some. Of some 41,000 clones in the sample, around 76% were seen once. With the ViraFEST assay, the study expanded antigen-specific CD4+ T cells using viral peptide pools, then sequenced them. Subsequent to a culture period of about nine days, CD4+ T cells were isolated. None of these healthy vaccinees had been infected with SARS-CoV-2 before vaccination. What these receptors recognize is not known. The input for sequencing was CD4+ T cells from PBMCs cultured with SARS-CoV-2 spike peptides, taken before COVID-19 vaccination. The receptors were gathered from a human donor who received a COVID-19 vaccine.

The chain is built from TRBV19 and TRBJ1-2; 7 bases map to TRBD1. CDR1 LNHDA and CDR2 SQIVND come from the germline V gene (reference sequence). The CDR3 runs to 12 residues. The V segment lost 7 bases and the J segment 14 bases; nucleotides outside the gene matches: 13. The CDR3 coding sequence is TGTGCCAGTAAAGGGGGCCGGCCAGGGAGGACCTTC. It encodes CASKGGRPGRTF.

The chain links TRBV5-6 to TRBJ1-1; TRBD1 aligns across 7 bases. The V segment lost 2 bases and the J segment 6 bases; nucleotides outside the gene matches: 4. In germline, CDR1 is SGHDT, CDR2 YYEEEE. The CDR3 covers 13 residues. The CDR3 protein is CASSFPQGAEAFF. The CDR3 DNA follows: TGTGCCAGCAGCTTCCCGCAGGGGGCTGAAGCTTTCTTT.

The chain joins TRBV6-2 or TRBV6-3 to TRBJ2-3; weak D call: TRBD1 (5 bases). The germline V gene encodes CDR1 MNHEY and CDR2 SVGEGT. This CDR3 contains 15 residues. Between the trimmed V and J ends, which lost 2 bases and 4 bases, there was a span of 13 bases. The CDR3 DNA sequence: TGTGCCAGCAGTTACGGTCCGGGCAGGGCAGATACGCAGTATTTT. Amino acids: CASSYGPGRADTQYF.

The V call is TRBV7-4, the J call TRBJ2-7; TRBD2 aligns across 10 bases. In germline, CDR1 is SGHVT, CDR2 SQSDAQ. The V gene end was trimmed by 7 bases and the J gene end by 4 bases; junction bases not matched to a gene: 13. There are 16 residues in the CDR3. Here the CDR3 DNA reads TGTGCCAGCACCCAAAGGGTAGCGGGGGGTGGGTACGAGCAGTACGTC. Translated: CASTQRVAGGGYEQYV.

J is TRBJ2-6 and V is TRBV19; D is unresolved. Between the trimmed V and J ends, which lost 6 bases and 2 bases, there was a span of 8 bases. The germline V gene encodes CDR1 LNHDA and CDR2 SQIVND (reference sequence). This CDR3 spans 14 amino acids. The CDR3 sequence is CASSPLPGANVLTF. DNA for the CDR3: TGTGCCAGTAGCCCTTTGCCTGGGGCCAACGTCCTGACTTTC.

The V gene is TRBV28, the J gene TRBJ2-7, with 7 nucleotides matching TRBD1. Germline lookup yields CDR1 MDHEN and CDR2 SYDVKM. With V trimmed by 6 bases and J by 4 bases, 9 bases remained unmatched. The CDR3 sequence is 14 residues long. The CDR3 is CASSLGTALYEQYV. CDR3 sequence (DNA): TGTGCCAGCAGCCTGGGGACAGCCTTATACGAGCAGTACGTC.

The chain couples TRBV19 to TRBJ1-1, with D possibly TRBD1 on 5 matching bases. Germline lookup yields CDR1 LNHDA and CDR2 SQIVND (reference sequence). The CDR3 extends over 12 amino acids. The germline V and J ends were trimmed by 7 bases and 8 bases, with 14 bases remaining between them. The CDR3 spells CASTGDVKEAFF. CDR3 DNA: TGTGCCAGTACCGGGGACGTTAAAGAAGCTTTCTTT.

This clone is a singleton in its sample. V is TRBV21-1 and J is TRBJ2-1; the DNA was not compared with TRBD1, the D call given in the table. TRBV21-1 is a documented pseudogene. The CDR3 runs to 16 residues. This CDR3 reads CASRKQASGSYNEQFF. In nucleotides, the CDR3 is TGTGCCAGCAGAAAACAGGCCAGTGGGTCCTACAATGAGCAGTTCTTC.

V and J are TRBV12-3 or TRBV12-4 and TRBJ1-2; D unresolved. The CDR3 sequence is 13 residues long. Between the trimmed V and J ends, which lost 6 bases and 5 bases, there was a span of 13 bases. CDR3 protein: CASSAMRRYGYTF. The CDR3, as DNA: TGTGCCAGCAGCGCCATGCGCCGATATGGCTACACCTTC.

This clone is deemed medium-sized. The J gene is TRBJ2-2, the V gene TRBV5-1; 9 nucleotides agree with TRBD2. Germline V CDR1 and CDR2: SGHRS, YFSETQ. V lost 4 bases, J lost 5 bases, and 6 bases stayed unmatched. The CDR3 has 15 residues. CDR3 in amino acids: CASSPGTSNTGELFF. CDR3 nucleotide sequence: TGCGCCAGCAGCCCCGGGACTAGCAATACCGGGGAGCTGTTTTTT.

The chain couples TRBV5-1 to TRBJ2-5; TRBD1 matches at 8 bases. The CDR3 is 13 amino acids. The ends lost 2 bases at V and 6 bases at J; junction bases unmatched: 3. Germline values: CDR1 SGHRS, CDR2 YFSETQ. As DNA, the CDR3 is TGCGCCAGCAGCTTTCCAGGGGGCCAGACCCAGTACTTC. Translation: CASSFPGGQTQYF.

This chain links TRBV24-1 with TRBJ2-2; the D gene is possibly TRBD1 (5 bases). V lost 3 bases and J 4 bases, leaving 8 bases between the germline ends. Germline V lookup: CDR1 KGHDR, CDR2 SFDVKD. CDR3 length: 14 residues. The CDR3 nucleotides are TGTGCCACCAGTGATAGGACAAGCACCGGGGAGCTGTTTTTT. Translated, it gives CATSDRTSTGELFF.

In this sample, this clone turned up a few times. V is TRBV5-6 and J is TRBJ1-6, with unresolved D. Germline lookup yields CDR1 SGHDT and CDR2 YYEEEE. The V and J ends lost 0 bases and 14 bases respectively, with 9 bases between them. This CDR3 contains 12 residues. CDR3 bases: TGTGCCAGCAGCTTGGCGGACTTAGCCCTCCACTTT. It codes for CASSLADLALHF. Complete variable domain (other parts from reference TRBV5-6 and TRBJ1-6): DAGVTQSPTHLIKTRGQQVTLRCSPKSGHDTVSWYQQALGQGPQFIFQYYEEEERQRGNFPDRFSGHQFPNYSSELNVNALLLGDSALYLCASSLADLALHFGNGTRLTVT.

The chain combines TRBV2 with TRBJ2-7; D ambiguous. V lost 2 bases and J 2 bases, leaving 10 bases between the germline ends. CDR3 size: 14 residues. The V gene's germline CDR1 is SNHLY and CDR2 FYNNEI. CDR3 amino acids: CASSERHRTYEQYV. The CDR3 bases are TGTGCCAGCAGTGAACGGCACAGAACCTACGAGCAGTACGTC.

The J gene is TRBJ2-1, the V gene TRBV20-1; weak D call: TRBD2 (6 bases). The V end lost 3 bases, the J end lost 3 bases, and 18 bases lay between the germline ends. This CDR3 is 16 amino acids long. Germline V gives CDR1 DFQATT, CDR2 SNEGSKA (reference sequence). The CDR3 sequence is CSASSPGLNSYNEQFF. In DNA form, the CDR3 reads TGCAGTGCTAGTTCACCGGGACTCAATAGCTACAATGAGCAGTTCTTC.